These 30 T cell receptor beta chains were all obtained from the same sample, sequenced in a study of somatic mutations in cytotoxic T cells in rheumatoid arthritis. Repertoires were generated with immunoSEQ multiplex PCR, while TCRdb's copy carries only in-frame clones and drops some. Of over 15,000 clones listed, more than 60% were seen once; the top ten hold about 5%. Material for sequencing was CD8+ T cells sorted from blood. The source is an adult with rheumatoid arthritis.

This chain connects TRBV30 to TRBJ1-5; TRBD1 is a possible D gene (5 bases). Per the germline V gene, CDR1 is GTSNPN and CDR2 is SVGIG (reference sequence). The V end was cut by 0 bases, the J end by 7 bases, with 16 bases between. This CDR3 has 15 residues. Written as DNA, the CDR3 is TGTGCCTGGAGTGTATTAGGGGAGGGATACCAGCCCCAGCATTTT. Amino acids: CAWSVLGEGYQPQHF. Complete variable domain (other parts from reference TRBV30 and TRBJ1-5): SQTIHQWPATLVQPVGSPLSLECTVEGTSNPNLYWYRQAAGRGLQLLFYSVGIGQISSEVPQNLSASRPQDRQFILSSKKLLLSDSGFYLCAWSVLGEGYQPQHFGDGTRLSIL.

This chain connects TRBV7-6 to TRBJ2-5, with a weak D call TRBD2 (6 bases). Trimming removed 6 bases from V and 2 bases from J, with 13 bases in between. The length of the CDR3 is 14 residues. Looked up from germline, CDR1 is SGHVS and CDR2 is FNYEAQ. The CDR3 DNA is TGTGCCAGCAGGCTTCGGGGGAATCAAGAGACCCAGTACTTC. Encoded protein: CASRLRGNQETQYF.

This rearrangement joins TRBV30 to TRBJ2-2; 7 bases are shared with TRBD2. Germline CDR1 and CDR2: GTSNPN and SVGIG (reference sequence). With 0 bases clipped from V and 7 bases from J, the junction kept 5 bases outside the gene matches. CDR3 size: 14 residues. The DNA for the CDR3 is TGTGCCTGGAGTGTAGCGGGATACTTCGGGGAGCTGTTTTTT. It is translated as CAWSVAGYFGELFF.

The V call is TRBV30, the J call TRBJ1-2; weak D call: TRBD1 (5 bases). The V end was cut by 3 bases, the J end by 8 bases, with 13 bases between. CDR1 and CDR2 (germline): GTSNPN, SVGIG (reference sequence). The CDR3 runs 12 residues. This CDR3 reads CAWSHGGEGYTF. The DNA of the CDR3 is TGTGCCTGGAGCCACGGGGGAGAGGGCTACACCTTC.

This chain joins TRBV7-9 and TRBJ2-2; D is undetermined. Germline CDR1 reads SEHNR; CDR2 reads FQNEAQ (reference sequence). The CDR3 is made up of 12 amino acids. V lost 5 bases, J lost 3 bases, and 4 bases lay in between. For the CDR3, the DNA is TGTGCCAGCAGCACCGACACCGGGGAGCTGTTTTTT. Its protein product is CASSTDTGELFF.

This rearrangement joins TRBV21-1 to TRBJ2-7; the D segment call TRBD2 is taken from the table without a DNA check. TRBV21-1 is tagged as a pseudogene. The CDR3 contains 13 residues. The CDR3 DNA follows: TGTGCCAGCAGCAAAATAGCGGGGCACTCCCTGTACTTC. This encodes CASSKIAGHSLYF.

The V call is TRBV4-2, the J call TRBJ2-2; 7 positions match TRBD2. The V gene end was trimmed by 0 bases and the J gene end by 8 bases; junction bases not matched to a gene: 15. This CDR3 region has 18 residues. Germline V CDR1 and CDR2: LGHNA, YNFKEQ. The CDR3 DNA is TGTGCCAGCAGCCAAGAAACGGGGGAGGGAGGATCGTCGGGGGAGCTGTTTTTT. Its translation is CASSQETGEGGSSGELFF.

CDR3 in DNA: TGTGCCAGCAGCGTAATGAGGGCCAACTATGGCTACACCTTC. It codes for CASSVMRANYGYTF. The chain has TRBV9 and TRBJ1-2; D remains unclear. This CDR3 has 14 residues. Looked up from germline, CDR1 is SGDLS and CDR2 is YYNGEE. Deletions cut 1 base from V and 2 bases from J, with 9 bases between. Full variable domain (rest looked up from reference TRBV9 and TRBJ1-2): DSGVTQTPKHLITATGQRVTLRCSPRSGDLSVYWYQQSLDQGLQFLIQYYNGEERAKGNILERFSAQQFPDLHSELNLSSLELGDSALYFCASSVMRANYGYTFGSGTRLTVV.

The chain is built from TRBV27 and TRBJ2-3, with D possibly matching TRBD2 (5 bases). The CDR3 contains 17 residues. Trimming shortened V by 7 bases and J by 4 bases, and 24 bases separated the two germline ends. CDR1 is MNHEY, CDR2 SMNVEV, per germline (reference sequence). For the CDR3, the DNA is TGTGCCAGCAATCCACGCCCCCTGAGGACTCTTGCAGATACGCAGTATTTT. It encodes CASNPRPLRTLADTQYF.

The V and J genes are TRBV2 and TRBJ1-3; TRBD1 matches 8 bases. Germline CDR1 SNHLY, CDR2 FYNNEI. CDR3 length equals 14 residues. Losses at the gene ends were 4 bases for V and 4 bases for J; bases not matched to a gene: 3. The CDR3 loop is CASSGQGYGNTIYF. DNA of the CDR3: TGTGCCAGCAGTGGACAGGGGTACGGAAACACCATATATTTT.

V and J are TRBV19 and TRBJ1-6; D possibly corresponds to TRBD1 (5 bases). CDR1 is LNHDA, CDR2 SQIVND, per germline (reference sequence). The CDR3 runs to 15 residues. Trimming left V 2 bases short and J 7 bases short, with 12 bases between. The CDR3 coding sequence is TGTGCCAGTAGTATAAACGGGGCGGGAAATTCACCCCTCCACTTT. Translation: CASSINGAGNSPLHF.

The chain joins TRBV27 to TRBJ2-1; no firm D call. The CDR3 covers 12 residues. Trimming removed 4 bases at V and 8 bases at J, with 9 bases between. Germline V gene sequence: CDR1 MNHEY, CDR2 SMNVEV (reference sequence). The CDR3 here is CASSSTGDEQFF. CDR3 in DNA: TGTGCCAGCAGTTCTACGGGCGATGAGCAGTTCTTC.

The rearrangement uses TRBV7-9 and TRBJ2-4, with 10 bases lining up with TRBD1. Looked up from germline, CDR1 is SEHNR and CDR2 is FQNEAQ (reference sequence). The V and J ends lost 4 bases and 6 bases, in that order; junction bases with no gene match: 6. The CDR3 has 15 amino acids. The CDR3 nucleotides read TGTGCCAGCAGCTCACCGGGACAGGGGTCAAACATTCAGTACTTC. Protein: CASSSPGQGSNIQYF.

In this sample, this clone turned up a few times. This rearrangement joins TRBV2 to TRBJ2-2; TRBD1 matches 8 bases. J gave up 0 bases and V 6 bases, and 6 bases lay outside the gene matches. CDR1 and CDR2 from the germline V gene are SNHLY and FYNNEI. The CDR3 consists of 16 residues. CDR3 amino acids: CASRLTGVANTGELFF. Here the CDR3 DNA reads TGTGCCAGCAGATTGACAGGGGTGGCGAACACCGGGGAGCTGTTTTTT.

The chain combines TRBV4-2 with TRBJ2-2; D call uncertain. Germline CDR1 is LGHNA and CDR2 is YNFKEQ. The CDR3 spans 14 residues. Trimming pared 1 base from V and 4 bases from J, leaving 7 bases between. Written as DNA, the CDR3 is TGTGCCAGCAGCCAAGTGACTGGCACCGGGGAGCTGTTTTTT. It translates to CASSQVTGTGELFF.

The chain combines TRBV10-3 with TRBJ1-3, with D maybe TRBD1 (6 bases). With 6 bases removed from V and 2 bases from J, the gap between germline ends came to 14 bases. Looked up from germline, CDR1 is ENHRY and CDR2 is SYGVKD. The CDR3 spans 15 residues. CDR3 nucleotide sequence: TGTGCCATCAGCCCGGAGGGGGAGGCTGGAAACACCATATATTTT. Translated: CAISPEGEAGNTIYF.

This clone was seen a few times. The chain employs TRBV7-6 and TRBJ1-3; tentative D call: TRBD1 (5 bases). Per the germline V gene, CDR1 is SGHVS and CDR2 is FNYEAQ. Trimming cost V 5 bases and J 7 bases, with 18 bases left between them. The CDR3 loop spans 15 amino acids. The CDR3 loop reads CASSTRTLGGNTIYF. As DNA, the CDR3 is TGTGCCAGCAGCACCAGGACACTAGGCGGTAACACCATATATTTT.

The gene calls are TRBV5-6 and TRBJ1-5; D possibly corresponds to TRBD1 (6 bases). CDR3 length equals 16 residues. In germline, CDR1 is SGHDT, CDR2 YYEEEE. V was trimmed by 1 base and J by 2 bases, leaving 13 bases between them. The CDR3 coding sequence is TGTGCCAGCAGCTTGAGCGGGGGCTGGGGCAATCAGCCCCAGCATTTT. Translating gives CASSLSGGWGNQPQHF. Full variable domain (rest looked up from reference TRBV5-6 and TRBJ1-5): DAGVTQSPTHLIKTRGQQVTLRCSPKSGHDTVSWYQQALGQGPQFIFQYYEEEERQRGNFPDRFSGHQFPNYSSELNVNALLLGDSALYLCASSLSGGWGNQPQHFGDGTRLSIL.

The V and J genes are TRBV7-9 and TRBJ2-2, with 7 bases fitting TRBD1. V was pared by 2 bases and J by 5 bases, with 8 bases of the junction left unmatched. The CDR3 contains 16 residues. The germline CDR1 and CDR2 sequences are SEHNR and FQNEAQ (reference sequence). The CDR3 is CASSLKQGSGTGELFF. In DNA form, the CDR3 reads TGTGCCAGCAGCTTAAAACAGGGGAGTGGTACCGGGGAGCTGTTTTTT.

The chain employs TRBV9 and TRBJ2-5; TRBD2 agrees at 11 bases. CDR1 and CDR2 from the germline V gene are SGDLS and YYNGEE. CDR3 size: 14 residues. V was clipped by 4 bases and J by 5 bases; unmatched bases: 4. The CDR3 region has the DNA TGTGCCAGCAGCAAGACTAGCGGGGTTGAGACCCAGTACTTC. Translated, it gives CASSKTSGVETQYF.

This clone has only a few counts. This chain uses TRBV30 with TRBJ1-2; TRBD1 agrees at 8 bases. This CDR3 has 15 residues. The germline CDR1 and CDR2 sequences are GTSNPN and SVGIG (reference sequence). The junction had 6 bases not matched to a gene; V was cut back by 0 bases and J by 3 bases. As DNA, the CDR3 is TGTGCCTGGAGTGTGCGGGACAGGAGATACTATGGCTACACCTTC. Protein sequence: CAWSVRDRRYYGYTF.

This chain uses TRBV13 with TRBJ1-1; 9 bases fit TRBD1. The CDR3 has 17 residues. The junction had 9 bases not matched to a gene; V was cut back by 4 bases and J by 0 bases. Germline V gene data show CDR1 as PRHDT and CDR2 as FYEKMQ (reference sequence). The CDR3: CASSYGQGRPLNTEAFF. CDR3 in DNA: TGTGCCAGCAGCTACGGACAGGGGAGACCCCTGAACACTGAAGCTTTCTTT.

This clone occurred a few times. V and J are TRBV7-9 and TRBJ1-5, with D uncertain. CDR3 length: 12 residues. The germline gives CDR1 SEHNR, CDR2 FQNEAQ (reference sequence). V shed 11 bases and J shed 2 bases, with 10 bases lying between them. CDR3 DNA: TGTGCCGCTTCCGTCGGCAATCAGCCCCAGCATTTT. It encodes CAASVGNQPQHF.

The chain uses TRBV9 and TRBJ2-2; D might be TRBD1 or TRBD2, each matching 6 bases. Germline CDR1 and CDR2: SGDLS and YYNGEE. With 1 base removed from V and 6 bases from J, the gap between germline ends came to 10 bases. This CDR3 comprises 14 residues. The CDR3 spells CASSVTGASGELFF. The CDR3 nucleotides read TGTGCCAGCAGCGTAACGGGGGCGTCCGGGGAGCTGTTTTTT.

The CDR3 DNA sequence: TGTGCCAGCAGCCCGGACGTATCCTACGAGCAGTACTTC. Amino acid sequence: CASSPDVSYEQYF. The chain couples TRBV5-6 to TRBJ2-7; D ambiguous. CDR1 SGHDT and CDR2 YYEEEE come from the germline V gene. CDR3 size: 13 residues. Trimming left V 4 bases short and J 1 base short, with 9 bases between.

This clone was seen more than once but under ten times. The chain recombines TRBV29-1 with TRBJ2-7; D unresolved. This CDR3 comprises 13 residues. Trimming removed 5 bases at V and 1 base at J, with 12 bases between. The V gene's germline CDR1 is SQVTM and CDR2 ANQGSEA. The DNA for the CDR3 is TGCAGCGTTTCTCCCTTCCCTTCCTACGAGCAGTACTTC. Its translation: CSVSPFPSYEQYF.

V and J are TRBV6-5 and TRBJ2-1; possible D gene TRBD2, 6 bases. V lost 1 base, J lost 6 bases, and 7 bases lay in between. There are 13 residues in the CDR3. Germline CDR1 is MNHEY and CDR2 is SVGAGI. CDR3 in amino acids: CASSYLGGNEQFF. The DNA of the CDR3 is TGTGCCAGCAGTTACTTGGGGGGCAATGAGCAGTTCTTC.

This clone came up once. V usage is TRBV11-2 and J usage is TRBJ1-1; D may be TRBD1 (6 bases). From germline, CDR1 is SGHAT and CDR2 FQNNGV. The CDR3 sequence is 15 residues long. V was pared by 0 bases and J by 1 base, with 9 bases between. The CDR3 sequence is CASSLDPRGNTEAFF. In nucleotides, the CDR3 is TGTGCCAGCAGCTTAGATCCCAGGGGGAACACTGAAGCTTTCTTT.

This clone was picked up a small number of times. This chain joins TRBV30 and TRBJ2-4; D remains ambiguous. The CDR3 length is 12 residues. Germline V lookup: CDR1 GTSNPN, CDR2 SVGIG (reference sequence). V was cut by 1 base and J by 6 bases, with 7 bases left in between. CDR3 amino acids: CAWSDSANIQYF. DNA of the CDR3: TGTGCCTGGAGTGACAGTGCAAACATTCAGTACTTC.

The V call is TRBV2, the J call TRBJ2-3; possible D gene TRBD2, 5 bases. This CDR3 region has 15 residues. The V gene lost 2 bases and the J gene lost 2 bases, with 11 bases spanning the gap. Germline CDR1 and CDR2: SNHLY and FYNNEI. The CDR3 coding sequence is TGTGCCAGCAGTGAAAGGCCGGGGAACACAGATACGCAGTATTTT. Translated: CASSERPGNTDTQYF. Based on the CDR3 plus reference TRBV2 and TRBJ2-3, the full variable domain is EPEVTQTPSHQVTQMGQEVILRCVPISNHLYFYWYRQILGQKVEFLVSFYNNEISEKSEIFDDQFSVERPDGSNFTLKIRSTKLEDSAMYFCASSERPGNTDTQYFGPGTRLTVL.